Each of the 4 T cell receptor beta chains below was sequenced from the same sample in a study of patients and donors after allogeneic stem cell transplantation. A single record per CDR3 protein comes from TCRdb applying MiXCR to the RT-PCR reads. The sample includes about 160,000 distinct CDR3 sequences, nearly 25% of them seen just once. Sequencing input: blood, either unsorted or a sorted T cell fraction (not recorded which). The source of these receptors is a human donor who was either an allogeneic HSCT recipient or a stem cell or donor lymphocyte infusion donor (not recorded which). It is not recorded whose cells these are; they may come from a transplant donor.

The chain joins TRBV6-1 to TRBJ1-5; D possibly corresponds to TRBD1 (6 bases). This CDR3 is 19 amino acids long. Per germline, CDR1 MNHNS and CDR2 SASEGT. Trimming pared 1 base from V and 0 bases from J, leaving 19 bases between. CDR3 sequence (DNA): TGTGCCAGCAGTGAAGGGACAGCATACCGAGATTATAGCAATCAGCCCCAGCATTTT. Protein: CASSEGTAYRDYSNQPQHF.

V gene TRBV5-1 combines with J gene TRBJ1-2; D is perhaps TRBD1 (6 bases). Germline V gene sequence: CDR1 SGHRS, CDR2 YFSETQ. There are 14 residues in the CDR3. V was trimmed by 0 bases and J by 4 bases, leaving 10 bases between them. CDR3 bases: TGCGCCAGCAGCTTGGCCGGGGGGCCCTATGGCTACACCTTC. It codes for CASSLAGGPYGYTF. The full variable domain, rest sourced from reference TRBV5-1 and TRBJ1-2, is KAGVTQTPRYLIKTRGQQVTLSCSPISGHRSVSWYQQTPGQGLQFLFEYFSETQRNKGNFPGRFSGRQFSNSRSEMNVSTLELGDSALYLCASSLAGGPYGYTFGSGTRLTVV.

The rearrangement links TRBV6-5 to TRBJ2-3, with D perhaps TRBD1 (6 bases). The V and J ends lost 6 bases and 0 bases respectively, with 16 bases between them. Germline V gene data show CDR1 as MNHEY and CDR2 as SVGAGI. The CDR3 extends over 16 amino acids. CDR3 residues: CASSRRTVKSTDTQYF. CDR3 coding DNA: TGTGCCAGCAGCCGCCGGACAGTGAAAAGCACAGATACGCAGTATTTT.

The chain links TRBV12-5 to TRBJ2-2; perhaps TRBD1 as D (6 bases). V lost 9 bases and J 3 bases, leaving 17 bases between the germline ends. This CDR3 spans 15 amino acids. Germline loops: CDR1 LGHNT, CDR2 FRNRAP. CDR3 sequence (DNA): TGTGCTAGCCGAAACAGGGTTTATGACACCGGGGAGCTGTTTTTT. Its protein is CASRNRVYDTGELFF.